This T cell receptor beta chain was captured in a study of Ad26.COV2.S vaccination and SARS-CoV-2 variants. Study-level points and caveats: While placebo recipients had lower spike-specific TCR breadth, vaccine recipients had more.

CDR1 is SGHRS, CDR2 YFSETQ, per germline. The CDR3 is 16 amino acids. With 6 bases removed from V and 4 bases from J, the gap between germline ends came to 19 bases. Treatment specified: 19 received Ad26.COV2.S at low or high dose, single or two shots; several received placebo; per-sample allocation not given. The samples date from day 63 after the first vaccine or placebo injection. Vaccination used an Ad26 vector expressing Wuhan-strain SARS-CoV-2 spike. Concerning this clone: Antigen unknown.

Only in-frame clones appear in the TCRdb table, and some are missing; sequencing was by immunoSEQ multiplex PCR. The table records 350,000 to 550,000 clones, roughly 87% of them present only once. This chain joins TRBV5-1 and TRBJ1-4; D is perhaps TRBD1 (5 bases). The sequence derives from a person between 18 and 60 years old who received the Ad26.COV2.S COVID-19 vaccine or a placebo. The input for sequencing was peripheral blood, taken in a trial of Ad26.COV2.S vaccine versus placebo. The CDR3, as DNA: TGCGCCAGCACCATTCTACCGGGACTGAATAATGAAAAACTGTTTTTT. Protein sequence: CASTILPGLNNEKLFF.